A selection of T cell receptor beta chains follows, all from one sample in a study of CD8+ T cells in alopecia areata. TCRdb keeps only in-frame clones here, not all; method: immunoSEQ multiplex PCR. The sample has about 11,000 clones, approximately 60% seen once. The starting material was skin, obtained at week 0. The receptors were gathered from a human donor with alopecia areata. Both conserved end residues are trimmed from each CDR3.

cdr3_aa: ASTKRRDLYEQY; v_call: TRBV6-5
cdr3_aa: ASSLGGSPEQY; v_call: TRBV7-9
cdr3_aa: ASSQDQGTGYGYT; v_call: TRBV4-1
cdr3_aa: ASRDSYNSPLH; v_call: TRBV6-5
cdr3_aa: ASSQTSGGSDTQY; v_call: TRBV6-5
cdr3_aa: ASSSDRVDYGYT; v_call: TRBV2
cdr3_aa: ASSEGWGTGANTEAF; v_call: TRBV6-1
cdr3_aa: ASSPGTSGRARETQY; v_call: TRBV19
cdr3_aa: ASSLGDIYSIEQY; v_call: TRBV11-1
cdr3_aa: ASTRDRPYYEQY; v_call: TRBV6-6
cdr3_aa: ASSLSRANTDTQY; v_call: TRBV7-3
cdr3_aa: ASSLADGGINEQF; v_call: TRBV7-9
cdr3_aa: ASSLGGGTEAF; v_call: TRBV7-3
cdr3_aa: ASTSGRGTDTQY; v_call: TRBV25-1
cdr3_aa: ASSEGTGGATNEKLF; v_call: TRBV6-1
cdr3_aa: ASSLRWEGGELF; v_call: TRBV27
cdr3_aa: ASSPVPSASTDTQY; v_call: TRBV7-9
cdr3_aa: ASSLAGGATEAF; v_call: TRBV11-2
cdr3_aa: SVVYIEGQWSSYEQY; v_call: TRBV29-1
cdr3_aa: ASSLFRDSLF; v_call: TRBV7-8
cdr3_aa: AWSGGTNEKLF; v_call: TRBV30
cdr3_aa: ASSVEAGGPSSGELF; v_call: TRBV9
cdr3_aa: ASSLAGASTDTQY; v_call: TRBV2
cdr3_aa: ASSKLDGQETQY; v_call: TRBV21-1
cdr3_aa: ASSAEDQGTQY; v_call: TRBV9
cdr3_aa: ASSLGGTQGAFEQY; v_call: TRBV7-2
cdr3_aa: ASSEGGRERHYT; v_call: TRBV2
cdr3_aa: STYGTVGAIGYGYT; v_call: TRBV29-1
cdr3_aa: ASTAQQGKGEKLF; v_call: TRBV19
cdr3_aa: ASRPSGSNYGYT; v_call: TRBV7-2
cdr3_aa: ASSPSNYEQY; v_call: TRBV6-1
cdr3_aa: ASSLGRVFPDTQY; v_call: TRBV7-8
cdr3_aa: ASLVAGANVLT; v_call: TRBV19
cdr3_aa: AGSLTLAGAPHEQY; v_call: TRBV5-1
cdr3_aa: ASSLSGGGGSWAEAF; v_call: TRBV7-3
cdr3_aa: ASSRTGRYYEQY; v_call: TRBV6-5
cdr3_aa: ASSSRLDTQY; v_call: TRBV18
cdr3_aa: AWSVRGRGRDYGYT; v_call: TRBV30
cdr3_aa: ASSLASMASGGYNEQF; v_call: TRBV5-1
cdr3_aa: ASSQWWGDEQY; v_call: TRBV6-5
cdr3_aa: SVSTGPGEQY; v_call: TRBV29-1
cdr3_aa: ASSDNSGANVLT; v_call: TRBV6-4
cdr3_aa: ASSRSGLAGTNRGTDTQY; v_call: TRBV5-1
cdr3_aa: ASSEARGRSAEAF; v_call: TRBV10-1
cdr3_aa: ASGLERQQPQH; v_call: TRBV12-5
cdr3_aa: ASSQRGGNQPQH; v_call: TRBV6-5
cdr3_aa: AWSPLGGTNNEQF; v_call: TRBV30